The clone carrying this TCR beta chain was picked up one time. No antigen is known for it. Per the germline V gene, CDR1 is SGHAT and CDR2 is FQNNGV. There are 16 residues in the CDR3. The V gene lost 5 bases and the J gene lost 11 bases, with 22 bases spanning the gap. The sample belongs to a study of radiotherapy plus CTLA-4 blockade in lung cancer. Study at large: Overall, 18% of patients showed an objective response, while around 34% attained disease control.

The study, taken as a whole, reports: Subsequent to radiotherapy plus ipilimumab, tumor-derived TCR clones underwent expansion in blood.

Libraries were prepared by immunoSEQ multiplex PCR; TCRdb keeps only in-frame clonotypes and omits some of them. The sample contains some 40,000 clones, 79% of which appear only once. Focal radiation and CTLA-4 blockade (ipilimumab) were tested in chemo-refractory metastatic non-small-cell lung cancer patients. This receptor was obtained from a human donor with non-small cell lung cancer that progressed on radiotherapy plus ipilimumab. Sequences were derived from peripheral blood, sampled from a patient treated with radiotherapy plus ipilimumab. This rearrangement joins TRBV11-2 to TRBJ1-6; weak D call: TRBD1 (5 bases). CDR3: CASSPYTGLSRTPLHF. The CDR3 DNA follows: TGTGCCAGCAGCCCATACACGGGACTCTCGAGGACACCCCTCCACTTT.